Listed below are T cell receptor beta chains from one sample, sequenced in a study of blood T cell repertoires in COVID-19. Only in-frame clones appear in the TCRdb table, and some are missing; sequencing was by immunoSEQ multiplex PCR. The table includes 110,000 or so clones, over 75% detected once. What was sequenced was peripheral blood. The receptors derive from a woman in her 70s with acute or convalescent COVID-19. Both conserved end residues are part of each CDR3. A D gene is named only where the DNA matches it firmly. Clone size is stated in some rows and not others, as once, few, many or a class when expanded.

V gene: TRBV15; J gene: TRBJ1-5; D gene: -; clone size: -; CDR3 DNA: TGTGCCACCAGCAGAGATCGGAGGGATCAGCCCCAGCATTTT; CDR3 protein: CATSRDRRDQPQHF
V gene: TRBV9; J gene: TRBJ2-7; D gene: -; clone size: -; CDR3 DNA: TGTGCCAGCAGCGTAACCCCCTTACGGGGGATCTACGAGCAGTACTTC; CDR3 protein: CASSVTPLRGIYEQYF
V gene: TRBV6-1; J gene: TRBJ1-1; D gene: -; clone size: -; CDR3 DNA: TGCGCCAGCAGTGAACCGGTTACGGGTCTGGAAGCTTTCTTT; CDR3 protein: CASSEPVTGLEAFF
V gene: TRBV7-2; J gene: TRBJ1-3; D gene: -; clone size: -; CDR3 DNA: TGTGCCAGCAGCTTAGCGGGCAGGGTTGGAAACACCATATATTTT; CDR3 protein: CASSLAGRVGNTIYF
V gene: TRBV7-9; J gene: TRBJ2-1; D gene: -; clone size: -; CDR3 DNA: TGTGCCAGCCGCGACAATGAGCAGTTCTTC; CDR3 protein: CASRDNEQFF
V gene: TRBV28; J gene: TRBJ1-1; D gene: -; clone size: -; CDR3 DNA: TGTGCCAGCAGTTTAGGGCAGGGATTGGGAGGGGACACTGAAGCTTTCTTT; CDR3 protein: CASSLGQGLGGDTEAFF
V gene: TRBV19; J gene: TRBJ1-2; D gene: -; clone size: -; CDR3 DNA: TGTGCCAGTAGTGCCAACCAGGCTTACTATGGCTACACCTTC; CDR3 protein: CASSANQAYYGYTF
V gene: TRBV27; J gene: TRBJ1-4; D gene: -; clone size: once; CDR3 DNA: TGTGCCAGCAGTTCCAGTCGGGTTGAAAAACTGTTTTTT; CDR3 protein: CASSSSRVEKLFF
V gene: TRBV3-1/TRBV3-2; J gene: TRBJ1-3; D gene: -; clone size: -; CDR3 DNA: TGTGCCAGCAGCCCCGTACTAACAGGGTCCGCCGGAAACACCATATATTTT; CDR3 protein: CASSPVLTGSAGNTIYF
V gene: TRBV28; J gene: TRBJ2-4; D gene: TRBD1; clone size: once; CDR3 DNA: TGTGCCAGCAGTTTGTTTGACAGGGGGAGTAACATTCAGTACTTC; CDR3 protein: CASSLFDRGSNIQYF
V gene: TRBV3-1/TRBV3-2; J gene: TRBJ1-2; D gene: -; clone size: few; CDR3 DNA: TGTGCCAGCAGCCAAGACGGGGGATCTTATGGCTACACCTTC; CDR3 protein: CASSQDGGSYGYTF
V gene: TRBV30; J gene: TRBJ1-5; D gene: TRBD1; clone size: -; CDR3 DNA: TGTGCCTGGATTATCCCGTTGGGACAGGGTCTTCAGCCCCAGCATTTT; CDR3 protein: CAWIIPLGQGLQPQHF
V gene: TRBV18; J gene: TRBJ2-3; D gene: -; clone size: -; CDR3 DNA: TGTGCCAGCTCACTGAGCAGCACAGATACGCAGTATTTT; CDR3 protein: CASSLSSTDTQYF
V gene: TRBV9; J gene: TRBJ1-6; D gene: -; clone size: -; CDR3 DNA: TGTGCCAGCAGCGTAGGAAGAGGTAATCTCTATAATTCACCCCTCCACTTT; CDR3 protein: CASSVGRGNLYNSPLHF
V gene: TRBV27; J gene: TRBJ1-6; D gene: -; clone size: once; CDR3 DNA: TGTGCCAGCAGTCCCGGGGGCTCCTATAATTCACCCCTCCACTTT; CDR3 protein: CASSPGGSYNSPLHF
V gene: TRBV7-9; J gene: TRBJ2-1; D gene: -; clone size: -; CDR3 DNA: TGTGCCAGCAGCGGTCCGTGGGCATTGGGAGTCGATGAGCAGTTCTTC; CDR3 protein: CASSGPWALGVDEQFF
V gene: TRBV5-1; J gene: TRBJ2-1; D gene: TRBD2; clone size: many; CDR3 DNA: TGCGCCAGCAGCGCCCTGCCTACTAGCGGCTCCTACAATGAGCAGTTCTTC; CDR3 protein: CASSALPTSGSYNEQFF
V gene: TRBV11-1; J gene: TRBJ2-7; D gene: TRBD1; clone size: once; CDR3 DNA: TGTGCCAGCAGCTATGGACAGGGGGGACCCTACGAGCAGTACTTC; CDR3 protein: CASSYGQGGPYEQYF
V gene: TRBV5-1; J gene: TRBJ1-5; D gene: TRBD1; clone size: -; CDR3 DNA: TGCGCCAGCAGCTCGGGACAGGGTAATCAGCCCCAGCATTTT; CDR3 protein: CASSSGQGNQPQHF
V gene: TRBV28; J gene: TRBJ1-3; D gene: TRBD1; clone size: -; CDR3 DNA: TGTGCCAGCAGTAACAGGGGGCCTCGAAACACCATATATTTT; CDR3 protein: CASSNRGPRNTIYF
V gene: TRBV20-1; J gene: TRBJ2-4; D gene: TRBD2; clone size: -; CDR3 DNA: TGCAGTGCTAGTACTAGCGGGAGGCACATTCAGTACTTC; CDR3 protein: CSASTSGRHIQYF
V gene: TRBV10-3; J gene: TRBJ2-7; D gene: TRBD2; clone size: -; CDR3 DNA: TGTGCCACCAGCGCCGGGACTAGCGGGAACACCTACGAGCAGTACTTC; CDR3 protein: CATSAGTSGNTYEQYF
V gene: TRBV5-1; J gene: TRBJ2-1; D gene: TRBD2; clone size: -; CDR3 DNA: TGCGCCAGCAGCTTGTTCCGGGGGGGCAATAATGAGCAGTTCTTC; CDR3 protein: CASSLFRGGNNEQFF
V gene: TRBV12-3/TRBV12-4; J gene: TRBJ1-1; D gene: -; clone size: once; CDR3 DNA: TGTGCCAGCAGTTTAGGCGCAAACACTGAAGCTTTCTTT; CDR3 protein: CASSLGANTEAFF
V gene: TRBV3-1/TRBV3-2; J gene: TRBJ1-2; D gene: TRBD1; clone size: -; CDR3 DNA: TGTGCCAGCAGCTACGGACAGGGCTATGGCTACACCTTC; CDR3 protein: CASSYGQGYGYTF
V gene: TRBV10-3; J gene: TRBJ1-2; D gene: -; clone size: many; CDR3 DNA: TGTGCCATCAGTGAGTCCGGCGGATCTGGCTACACCTTC; CDR3 protein: CAISESGGSGYTF
V gene: TRBV28; J gene: TRBJ2-5; D gene: -; clone size: -; CDR3 DNA: TGTGCCAGCAGTTTGTACGGAGGGGAGACCCAGTACTTC; CDR3 protein: CASSLYGGETQYF
V gene: TRBV29-1; J gene: TRBJ2-1; D gene: TRBD2; clone size: -; CDR3 DNA: TGCAGCGTTGAAGGGCTAGCGGATGAGCAGTTCTTC; CDR3 protein: CSVEGLADEQFF
V gene: TRBV30; J gene: TRBJ1-5; D gene: -; clone size: -; CDR3 DNA: TGTGCCTGGAGTGGGGGGGATCAGCCCCAGCATTTT; CDR3 protein: CAWSGGDQPQHF
V gene: TRBV6-5; J gene: TRBJ1-6; D gene: TRBD1; clone size: -; CDR3 DNA: TGTGCCAGTCGGACAGGGATTTCCTATAATTCACCCCTCCACTTT; CDR3 protein: CASRTGISYNSPLHF
V gene: TRBV7-8; J gene: TRBJ2-7; D gene: TRBD1; clone size: -; CDR3 DNA: TGTGCCAGCAGCTCCGGGACAGGGAATTACGAGCAGTACTTC; CDR3 protein: CASSSGTGNYEQYF
V gene: TRBV11-2; J gene: TRBJ2-7; D gene: TRBD2; clone size: -; CDR3 DNA: TGTGCCAGCAGCATCCTGTTGTGGGCGGGAGGGAACGAGCAGTACTTC; CDR3 protein: CASSILLWAGGNEQYF
V gene: TRBV28; J gene: TRBJ1-2; D gene: -; clone size: -; CDR3 DNA: TGTGCCAGCAGTTTAAAGACAGGAAGCTACTATGGCTACACCTTC; CDR3 protein: CASSLKTGSYYGYTF
V gene: TRBV18; J gene: TRBJ1-6; D gene: -; clone size: -; CDR3 DNA: TGTGCCAGCTCTTTCCTACCTTTGGAGTCACCCCTCCACTTT; CDR3 protein: CASSFLPLESPLHF